The 11 T cell receptor beta chains presented below share a single source sample, sequenced in a study of a mutant IDH1 vaccine in newly diagnosed glioma. Assay used: immunoSEQ multiplex PCR; TCRdb lists only in-frame clones, some missing. The data hold 25,000 or so clones, with 65% to 80% observed a single time. Time point denoted: week 5, during vaccination. Each dose delivered 300 ug of mutant IDH1 20-mer peptide subcutaneously with imiquimod. These receptors' targets are unknown. The sequenced sample was PBMCs, obtained from a glioma patient whose treatment included an IDH1 peptide vaccine. These receptors originate from a man between 35 and 55 years old with glioma. Some clones in this sample may be carry-over from other donors' samples.

This chain connects TRBV28 to TRBJ1-1; D gene unclear. Germline V CDR1 and CDR2: MDHEN, SYDVKM. This CDR3 has 12 residues. The V and J ends lost 4 bases and 3 bases respectively, with 6 bases between them. In nucleotides, the CDR3 is TGTGCCAGCAGTTCCCGGGACACTGAAGCTTTCTTT. Its protein product is CASSSRDTEAFF.

The V and J genes are TRBV9 and TRBJ2-2; D possibly corresponds to TRBD2 (7 bases). V dropped 0 bases and J dropped 4 bases, with 10 bases sitting between them. The length of the CDR3 is 15 residues. The germline V gene encodes CDR1 SGDLS and CDR2 YYNGEE. The CDR3 is CASSVAGGPTGELFF. The CDR3, as DNA: TGTGCCAGCAGCGTAGCGGGGGGCCCCACCGGGGAGCTGTTTTTT.

The genes are TRBV6-1 and TRBJ2-1; D might be TRBD1 or TRBD2, each matching 5 bases. There are 13 residues in the CDR3. The germline V and J ends were trimmed by 10 bases and 4 bases, with 14 bases remaining between them. The V gene's germline CDR1 is MNHNS and CDR2 SASEGT. CDR3 nucleotides: TGTGCCACCGGGGCGCCCGGATACAATGAGCAGTTCTTC. The encoded protein is CATGAPGYNEQFF.

This chain links TRBV2 with TRBJ2-1; D not certain. The CDR3 covers 15 residues. Per the germline V gene, CDR1 is SNHLY and CDR2 is FYNNEI. The germline V and J ends were trimmed by 2 bases and 0 bases, with 8 bases remaining between them. The CDR3 loop reads CASSESGFSYNEQFF. The CDR3 DNA is TGTGCCAGCAGTGAATCAGGCTTCTCCTACAATGAGCAGTTCTTC.

The chain uses TRBV14 and TRBJ2-1; D gene uncertain. The CDR3 is 14 amino acids. The V and J ends lost 1 base and 0 bases respectively, with 4 bases between them. From germline, CDR1 is SGHDN and CDR2 FVKESK. CDR3 in DNA: TGTGCCAGCAGCCAAGGTTACTCCTACAATGAGCAGTTCTTC. Residues: CASSQGYSYNEQFF.

The chain employs TRBV6-6 and TRBJ2-2; 8 bases are shared with TRBD2. V shed 2 bases, J shed 7 bases, and the junction held 6 bases outside the gene matches. CDR3 length: 15 residues. CDR1 and CDR2 from the germline V gene are MNHNY and SVGAGI (reference sequence). The CDR3 sequence is CASSYPGGGFGELFF. In DNA form, the CDR3 reads TGTGCCAGCAGTTACCCCGGCGGGGGGTTCGGGGAGCTGTTTTTT.

The J gene is TRBJ2-7, the V gene TRBV19; 8 positions agree with TRBD1. The CDR3 totals 16 residues. With 5 bases clipped from V and 3 bases from J, the junction kept 12 bases outside the gene matches. Germline values: CDR1 LNHDA, CDR2 SQIVND (reference sequence). CDR3 DNA sequence: TGTGCCAGTAGTCCAGGACAGGGTTACTTTATCTACGAGCAGTACTTC. It yields the protein CASSPGQGYFIYEQYF.

The chain uses TRBV28 and TRBJ1-4; TRBD1 is a possible D gene (6 bases). V was pared by 6 bases and J by 3 bases, with 14 bases between. There are 15 residues in the CDR3. Per germline, CDR1 MDHEN and CDR2 SYDVKM. The CDR3 nucleotides are TGTGCCAGCAGCCCTAACAGGGCGGCTAATGAAAAACTGTTTTTT. Translating gives CASSPNRAANEKLFF. The full variable domain, in which reference TRBV28 and TRBJ1-4 provide the parts outside the CDR3, is DVKVTQSSRYLVKRTGEKVFLECVQDMDHENMFWYRQDPGLGLRLIYFSYDVKMKEKGDIPEGYSVSREKKERFSLILESASTNQTSMYLCASSPNRAANEKLFFGSGTQLSVL.

The V gene is TRBV10-3, the J gene TRBJ1-2, with D possibly TRBD1 on 6 matching bases. Germline values: CDR1 ENHRY, CDR2 SYGVKD. This CDR3 has 14 amino acids. Between the trimmed V and J ends, which lost 4 bases and 6 bases, there was a span of 15 bases. The CDR3 region has the DNA TGTGCCATCAGTGCCGCACCACAGGGCAATGGCTACACCTTC. It encodes CAISAAPQGNGYTF.

This clone was picked up one time. The gene calls are TRBV4-3 and TRBJ2-3; 9 bases line up with TRBD2. CDR3 length: 17 amino acids. Trimming took 0 bases from V and 7 from J; bases not matched to a gene: 11. In germline, CDR1 is LGHNA, CDR2 YSLEER. The CDR3 coding sequence is TGCGCCAGCAGCCAAGAATTGGGCGGGGGGGCATCAAATACGCAGTATTTT. Residues: CASSQELGGGASNTQYF.

This clone was picked up a small number of times. This chain joins TRBV20-1 and TRBJ2-3; no clear D gene. CDR3 length equals 10 residues. V was cut by 7 bases and J by 2 bases, with 4 bases left in between. The germline gives CDR1 DFQATT, CDR2 SNEGSKA (reference sequence). The CDR3 DNA sequence: TGCAGTGGTGCCACAGATACGCAGTATTTT. Its translation: CSGATDTQYF.